This TCR beta chain was sequenced in a study of post-analysis software for immune sequencing data. The wider study: Included courses were relapsing-remitting and secondary progressive multiple sclerosis; progressive-relapsing multiple sclerosis was also included. General observations from the study: Strong same-batch co-clustering of samples appeared with F measure clustering. Compared with controls, patients had more of about 5 TRBV segments, including TRBV5-6, TRBV5-1 and TRBV20-1.

A note on this clonotype: The target antigen is unknown.

With 0 bases removed from V and 2 bases from J, the gap between germline ends came to 16 bases. There are 17 residues in the CDR3. Looked up from germline, CDR1 is SGDLS and CDR2 is YYNGEE. Each TCR beta cDNA library carried unique molecular identifiers. Each sample of about 1 to 10 million input T cells yielded 500,000 or so cDNA molecules, so each molecule approximated one T cell. A single record per CDR3 protein comes from TCRdb applying MiXCR to the PCR reads. The sample records more than 450,000 distinct CDR3 sequences, roughly 34% being singletons. Sequencing input: blood. The sequence was obtained from a girl aged 2 to 17 with multiple sclerosis. This chain links TRBV9 with TRBJ2-3, with a tentative D call TRBD2 (6 bases). Here the CDR3 reads CASSVDPPGGITDTQYF. The CDR3 nucleotides read TGTGCCAGCAGCGTAGACCCTCCTGGGGGGATCACAGATACGCAGTATTTT.